This entry is about one T cell receptor beta chain. The CDR3 runs to 15 residues. V lost 10 bases, J lost 8 bases, and 19 bases stayed unmatched. CDR1 and CDR2 from the germline V gene are SGHNT and YENEEA. The library targeted TCRbeta and was prepared with unique molecular identifiers. TCRdb called the PCR reads again in MiXCR, with one record for every CDR3 protein. The sample includes around 400,000 distinct CDR3 sequences, approximately 20% seen only once; the top ten take 3.5% to 4%. This sample was taken from a study of T-cell reconstitution after alpha-beta-depleted transplantation in children.

The sequence was collected from a human donor who donated a stem cell graft to a child with acute myeloid leukemia. Source: PBMCs from the stem cell graft donor, taken from the stem cell graft. V is TRBV11-3 and J is TRBJ1-2; 7 positions agree with TRBD1. The CDR3 sequence is CATQGRTGAQEGYTF. Written as DNA, the CDR3 is TGTGCCACCCAAGGCCGTACAGGGGCGCAAGAGGGCTACACCTTC.